The 5 T cell receptor beta chains given below trace back to one sample, sequenced in a study of cytomegalovirus exposure and HLA in healthy donors (dated 2017 in TCRdb). Libraries were built with the immunoSEQ multiplex PCR assay. The multiplex PCR relied on a mix of 60 forward primers for TCR Vbeta segments and 13 reverse primers for TCR Jbeta segments. TCRdb stores this immuneACCESS table with in-frame sequences only. Part of the clones is absent; in the studies checked, under half of the shortfall reflects unresolved V genes, and no reason is known for the rest. The sample table holds 110,000 to 150,000 clones, of which just under 80% were seen once. The ten largest account for about 2.2% of the sample. The sequenced sample consisted of PBMCs. All receptors derive from a man aged 30 to 39 in good health and CMV-seronegative.

V usage is TRBV10-3 and J usage is TRBJ1-1; 10 positions match TRBD1. CDR3 length: 13 amino acids. CDR1 ENHRY and CDR2 SYGVKD come from the germline V gene. V was pared by 4 bases and J by 5 bases, with 1 base of the junction left unmatched. The CDR3 loop reads CAISADRGTEAFF. The CDR3 region has the DNA TGTGCCATCAGTGCGGACAGGGGGACTGAAGCTTTCTTT.

The V call is TRBV7-9, the J call TRBJ1-6; D remains unclear. The CDR3 loop spans 12 amino acids. The germline V and J ends were trimmed by 3 bases and 7 bases, with 4 bases remaining between them. Germline CDR1 SEHNR, CDR2 FQNEAQ (reference sequence). The CDR3 DNA reads TGTGCCAGCAGCTTCTCCAATTCACCCCTCCACTTT. Protein: CASSFSNSPLHF. Together with reference TRBV7-9 and TRBJ1-6, the CDR3 gives the full variable domain: DTGVSQNPRHKITKRGQNVTFRCDPISEHNRLYWYRQTLGQGPEFLTYFQNEAQLEKSRLLSDRFSAERPKGSFSTLEIQRTEQGDSAMYLCASSFSNSPLHFGNGTRLTVT.

A word on this clone: A junction boundary mismatches the germline segment, possibly from a read error. The CDR3 coding sequence is TGTGCTAGCAGCACGATACAGGGGGCAGTGAACACTGAAGCTTTCTTT. Amino acids: CASSTIQGAVNTEAFF. The rearrangement uses TRBV7-7 and TRBJ1-1, with 9 bases matching TRBD1. CDR3 length equals 16 residues. Germline V lookup: CDR1 SSHAT, CDR2 FNYEAQ (reference sequence).

The chain uses TRBV5-1 and TRBJ2-1, with D hard to call. Germline CDR1 and CDR2: SGHRS and YFSETQ. The length of the CDR3 is 16 residues. V lost 0 bases and J lost 4, with 14 bases in between. CDR3 DNA: TGCGCCAGCAGCTTGGACCCACAGAGCCTTTACAATGAGCAGTTCTTC. It yields the protein CASSLDPQSLYNEQFF.

The V and J genes are TRBV30 and TRBJ1-6; maybe TRBD1 (5 bases). Trimming shortened V by 1 base and J by 0 bases, and 13 bases separated the two germline ends. Germline CDR1 and CDR2: GTSNPN and SVGIG (reference sequence). This CDR3 region has 17 residues. The CDR3 loop is CAWSGGGGSSYNSPLHF. The CDR3 nucleotides are TGTGCCTGGAGTGGCGGGGGGGGGAGCTCCTATAATTCACCCCTCCACTTT.